This is a list of T cell receptor beta chains from one sample in a study of identical twins. From the 5' RACE reads, TCRdb called clonotypes with MiXCR, one entry per CDR3 protein. The repertoire includes roughly 240,000 distinct CDR3 sequences, 7.5% of them detected once, and around 5% sits in the top ten. The sample was also linked to a second study, of yellow fever vaccine responses in identical twins.

Sequencing used CD8+ T cells sorted from blood. These receptors all stem from a woman between 18 and 29 years old in good health. Each CDR3 is given with its conserved first and last residue. A D gene is named only where the DNA matches it firmly. Clone size is shown for a subset of rows, as once, few, many or a class of expanded clone.

TRBJ1-1	many	13	TRBV20-1	TRBD1	TGCAGTGCCCCGGGACAGGGGGAGACTGAAGCTTTCTTT	CSAPGQGETEAFF
TRBJ1-1	many	14	TRBV5-6	-	TGTGCCAGCAGCTCGGACACCTCGGGCACTGAAGCTTTCTTT	CASSSDTSGTEAFF
TRBJ2-2	-	12	TRBV27	-	TGTGCCAGCAGTCCGAGATCCGGGGAGCTGTTTTTT	CASSPRSGELFF
TRBJ2-1	-	14	TRBV4-2	-	TGTGCCAGCAGCCAAGAATGGGGCGAGGGTGAGCAGTTCTTC	CASSQEWGEGEQFF
TRBJ2-2	many	14	TRBV3-1	TRBD2	TGTGCCAGCAGCCAAGAGGGAGGGGTCGGGGAGCTGTTTTTT	CASSQEGGVGELFF
TRBJ2-3	many	17	TRBV20-1	-	TGCAGTGCTAGTGAGAGCTGGACGAACAGTTATATAGATACGCAGTATTTT	CSASESWTNSYIDTQYF
TRBJ1-2	many	14	TRBV19	-	TGTGCCAGTAGCCTGGCAGGGACTAACTATGGCTACACCTTC	CASSLAGTNYGYTF
TRBJ2-1	few	12	TRBV12-3/TRBV12-4	-	TGTGCCAGCAGTCCGGACCTCAATGAGCAGTTCTTC	CASSPDLNEQFF
TRBJ2-1	-	18	TRBV11-1	-	TGTGCCAGCAACCCCCCCTTCACTAGCCCGAGCTCCTACAATGAGCAGTTCTTC	CASNPPFTSPSSYNEQFF
TRBJ2-7	-	11	TRBV20-1	-	TGCAGTGCTAGAGATTGGCACGAGCAGTACTTC	CSARDWHEQYF
TRBJ2-3	-	14	TRBV12-3/TRBV12-4	-	TGTGCCAGCAGTTTAAACACACCCACAGATACGCAGTATTTT	CASSLNTPTDTQYF
TRBJ2-2	many	14	TRBV7-2	-	TGTGCCAGCAGCCGATTGGGAAACACCGGGGAGCTGTTTTTT	CASSRLGNTGELFF
TRBJ2-7	many	17	TRBV28	-	TGTGCCAGCAGTTTAAGCGTGGGGGGTAAAAGCTCCTACGAGCAGTACTTC	CASSLSVGGKSSYEQYF
TRBJ2-1	-	16	TRBV27	-	TGTGCCAGCAGTTTATACGGCAGAAGCTCCTACAATGAGCAGTTCTTC	CASSLYGRSSYNEQFF
TRBJ2-3	few	17	TRBV27	-	TGTGCCAGCAGTTTATCGGGAGGAGGGGGCTCCGTAGATACGCAGTATTTT	CASSLSGGGGSVDTQYF
TRBJ1-3	many	14	TRBV29-1	-	TGCAGCGTTGAAGTAGTCGGCTCTGGAAACACCATATATTTT	CSVEVVGSGNTIYF
TRBJ2-1	many	19	TRBV7-8	TRBD2	TGTGCCAGCAGCTTAACCGGCCTCCCGGAGCGGGAGGACTACAATGAGCAGTTCTTC	CASSLTGLPEREDYNEQFF
TRBJ2-1	few	15	TRBV7-9	-	TGTGCCAGCAGCTCCGGGTTATACGCCGTCAATGAGCAGTTCTTC	CASSSGLYAVNEQFF
TRBJ2-1	-	16	TRBV24-1	TRBD2	TGTGCCACCAGTGATCCCTCTAGCGGGAGTTACAATGAGCAGTTCTTC	CATSDPSSGSYNEQFF
TRBJ1-1	-	17	TRBV5-6	-	TGTGCCAGCAGCTTCGAGGACAGTCCAAATCTCTGGACTGAAGCTTTCTTT	CASSFEDSPNLWTEAFF
TRBJ2-2	-	15	TRBV4-2	-	TGTGCCAGCAGCCAAGGGCTCCTGGGCACCGGGGAGCTGTTTTTT	CASSQGLLGTGELFF
TRBJ2-1	few	13	TRBV6-5	-	TGTGCCAGCAGTTCGAGGACAAGGGGTGAGCAGTTCTTC	CASSSRTRGEQFF
TRBJ2-2	-	19	TRBV9	TRBD2	TGTGCCAGCAGCGGGACTAGCGGGGGGGGCGCTGTGAGCACCGGGGAGCTGTTTTTT	CASSGTSGGGAVSTGELFF
TRBJ2-2	many	13	TRBV4-1	-	TGCGCCAGCAGCCAAGACGTTTCCGGGGAGCTGTTTTTT	CASSQDVSGELFF
TRBJ2-3	many	13	TRBV24-1	-	TGTGCCACCAGTGACCCCGCCACAGATACGCAGTATTTT	CATSDPATDTQYF
TRBJ2-1	many	13	TRBV6-5	-	TGTGCCAGCAGTTTGGGACTGCACAATGAGCAGTTCTTC	CASSLGLHNEQFF
TRBJ2-1	many	15	TRBV14	TRBD2	TGTGCCAGCAGCCAACGAACTAGCGGGATTCCCGACATGTTCTTC	CASSQRTSGIPDMFF
TRBJ2-7	many	14	TRBV20-1	TRBD2	TGCAGTGCTAGAGGATCCCGGGACTATTACGAGCAGTACTTC	CSARGSRDYYEQYF
TRBJ2-2	many	15	TRBV11-2	TRBD2	TGTGCCAGCAGCTCCGGACTAGCGGGAACCGGGGAGCTGTTTTTT	CASSSGLAGTGELFF
TRBJ2-1	many	14	TRBV7-6	-	TGTGCCAGCAGCTTATTTCCTAGCGTTGATGAGCAGTTCTTC	CASSLFPSVDEQFF
TRBJ2-5	few	12	TRBV4-1	-	TGCGCCAGCAGCCACCGGGGGGAGACCCAGTACTTC	CASSHRGETQYF
TRBJ2-7	-	13	TRBV24-1	-	TGTGCCACCAGTGGGACCACAGCCTACGAGCAGTACTTC	CATSGTTAYEQYF
TRBJ2-1	once	13	TRBV5-4	-	TGTGCCAGCAGCTTGGTCCCGAACAATGAGCAGTTCTTC	CASSLVPNNEQFF
TRBJ2-1	-	17	TRBV6-5	-	TGTGCCAGCAGTTATCTGGCCTTAAAACAGGATAACAATGAGCAGTTCTTC	CASSYLALKQDNNEQFF